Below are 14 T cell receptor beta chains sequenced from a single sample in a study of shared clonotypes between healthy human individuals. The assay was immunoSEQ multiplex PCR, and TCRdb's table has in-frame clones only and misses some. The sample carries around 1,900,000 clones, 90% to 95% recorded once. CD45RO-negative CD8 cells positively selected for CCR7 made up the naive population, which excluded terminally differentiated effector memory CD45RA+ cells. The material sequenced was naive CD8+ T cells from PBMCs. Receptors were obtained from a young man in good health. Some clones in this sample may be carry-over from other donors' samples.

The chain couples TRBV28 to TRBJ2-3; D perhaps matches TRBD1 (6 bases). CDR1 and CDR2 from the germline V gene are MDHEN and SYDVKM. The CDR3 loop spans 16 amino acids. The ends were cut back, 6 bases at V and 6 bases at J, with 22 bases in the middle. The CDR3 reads CASSPGWGPPSDTQYF. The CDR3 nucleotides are TGTGCCAGCAGCCCCGGTTGGGGGCCCCCCTCTGATACGCAGTATTTT.

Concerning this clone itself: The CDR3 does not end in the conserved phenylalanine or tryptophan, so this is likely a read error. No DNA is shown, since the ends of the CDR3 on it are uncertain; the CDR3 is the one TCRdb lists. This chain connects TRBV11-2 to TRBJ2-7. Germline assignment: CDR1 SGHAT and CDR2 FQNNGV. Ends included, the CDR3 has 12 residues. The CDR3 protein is CASSLGGASPIL.

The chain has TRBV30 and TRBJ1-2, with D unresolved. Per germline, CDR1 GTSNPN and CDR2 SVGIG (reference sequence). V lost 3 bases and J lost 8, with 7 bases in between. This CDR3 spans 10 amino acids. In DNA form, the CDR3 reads TGTGCCTGGAGAATGGGGGGCTACACCTTC. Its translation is CAWRMGGYTF.

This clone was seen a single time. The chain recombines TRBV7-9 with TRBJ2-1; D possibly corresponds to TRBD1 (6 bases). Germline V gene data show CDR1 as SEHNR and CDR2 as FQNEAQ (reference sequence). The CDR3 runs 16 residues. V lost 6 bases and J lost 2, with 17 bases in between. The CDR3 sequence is CASRSDRSPPYNEQFF. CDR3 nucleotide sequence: TGTGCCAGCAGATCTGACAGGTCCCCCCCCTACAATGAGCAGTTCTTC.

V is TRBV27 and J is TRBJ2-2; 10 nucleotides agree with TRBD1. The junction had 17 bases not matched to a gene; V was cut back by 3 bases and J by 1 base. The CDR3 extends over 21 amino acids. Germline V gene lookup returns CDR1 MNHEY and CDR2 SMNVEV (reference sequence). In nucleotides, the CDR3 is TGTGCCAGCAGTTTCATTGCTTTGGGACAGGGGTCCCTGGGGAACACCGGGGAGCTGTTTTTT. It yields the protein CASSFIALGQGSLGNTGELFF.

The CDR3 DNA reads TGTGCCAGCAGTCTAGAATGGGGCCAAAATGAAAAACTGTTTTTT. Its protein product is CASSLEWGQNEKLFF. The rearrangement links TRBV27 to TRBJ1-4, with D possibly matching TRBD1 (5 bases). The CDR3 length is 15 residues. V lost 5 bases and J lost 5, with 15 bases in between. Germline CDR1 reads MNHEY; CDR2 reads SMNVEV (reference sequence).

As DNA, the CDR3 is TGTGCCAGCAGCTTAGTCCACTTGGAGGGCGGCAACTCCTACAATGAGCAGTTCTTC. It translates to CASSLVHLEGGNSYNEQFF. The chain is built from TRBV7-6 and TRBJ2-1, with D maybe TRBD2 (6 bases). The germline V gene encodes CDR1 SGHVS and CDR2 FNYEAQ. This CDR3 region has 19 residues. The V end was cut by 1 base, the J end by 0 bases, with 19 bases between.

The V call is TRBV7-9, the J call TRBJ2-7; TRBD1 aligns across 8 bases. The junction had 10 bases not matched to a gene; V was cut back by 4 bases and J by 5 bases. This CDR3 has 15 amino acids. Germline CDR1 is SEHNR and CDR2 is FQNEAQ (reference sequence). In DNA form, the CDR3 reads TGTGCCAGCAGCTCATCGACAGGGGTCGGGGACGAGCAGTACTTC. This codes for CASSSSTGVGDEQYF. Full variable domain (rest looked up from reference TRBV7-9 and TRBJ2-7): DTGVSQNPRHKITKRGQNVTFRCDPISEHNRLYWYRQTLGQGPEFLTYFQNEAQLEKSRLLSDRFSAERPKGSFSTLEIQRTEQGDSAMYLCASSSSTGVGDEQYFGPGTRLTVT.

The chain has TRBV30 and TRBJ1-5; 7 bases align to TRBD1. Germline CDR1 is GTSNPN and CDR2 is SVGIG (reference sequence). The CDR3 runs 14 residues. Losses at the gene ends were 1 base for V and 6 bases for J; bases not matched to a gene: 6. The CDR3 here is CAWSEGARGQPQHF. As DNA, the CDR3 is TGTGCCTGGAGTGAGGGGGCTCGGGGTCAGCCCCAGCATTTT.

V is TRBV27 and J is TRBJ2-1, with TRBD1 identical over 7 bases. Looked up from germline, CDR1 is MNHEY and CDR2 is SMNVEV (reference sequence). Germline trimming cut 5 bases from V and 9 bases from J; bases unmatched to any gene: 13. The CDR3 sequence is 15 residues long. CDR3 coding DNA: TGTGCCAGCAGTCTCCCCCGACAGGGAAGGGGTGAGCAGTTCTTC. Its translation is CASSLPRQGRGEQFF.

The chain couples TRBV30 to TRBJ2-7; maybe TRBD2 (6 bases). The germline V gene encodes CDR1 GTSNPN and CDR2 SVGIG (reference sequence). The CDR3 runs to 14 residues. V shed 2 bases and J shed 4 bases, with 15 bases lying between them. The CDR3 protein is CAWSPPEGWYEQYF. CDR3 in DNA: TGTGCCTGGAGTCCTCCGGAGGGATGGTACGAGCAGTACTTC.

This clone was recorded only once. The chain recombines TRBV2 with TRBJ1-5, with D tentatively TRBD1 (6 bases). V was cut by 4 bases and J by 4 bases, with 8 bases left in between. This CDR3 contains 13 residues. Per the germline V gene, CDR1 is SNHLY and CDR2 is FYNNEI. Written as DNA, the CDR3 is TGTGCCAGCAGTGTCAGGGGTAATCAGCCCCAGCATTTT. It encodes CASSVRGNQPQHF.

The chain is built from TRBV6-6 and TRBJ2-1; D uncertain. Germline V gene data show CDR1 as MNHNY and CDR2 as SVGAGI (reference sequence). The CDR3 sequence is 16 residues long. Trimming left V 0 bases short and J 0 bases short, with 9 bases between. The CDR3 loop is CASSYSDWSSYNEQFF. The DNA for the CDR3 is TGTGCCAGCAGTTACTCTGACTGGAGCTCCTACAATGAGCAGTTCTTC.

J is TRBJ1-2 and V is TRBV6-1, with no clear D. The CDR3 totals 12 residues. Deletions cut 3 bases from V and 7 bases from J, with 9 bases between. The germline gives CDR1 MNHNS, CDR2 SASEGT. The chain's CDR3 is CASSDPPGGYTF. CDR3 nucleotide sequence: TGTGCCAGCAGTGACCCCCCAGGTGGCTACACCTTC.